A single sample gave rise to the 20 T cell receptor beta chains below, sequenced in a study of human T cells and chemical hapten exposure. Each CDR3 protein is one row after TCRdb ran MiXCR on the RACE reads. The sample contains about 120,000 distinct CDR3 sequences, approximately 15% of which appear only once. Time point denoted: patch test 1, 2 weeks after DPC sensitization. Specified treatment: therapeutic diphenylcyclopropenone sensitization with weekly scalp DPC. The source was whole blood, collected in connection with sensitization to the hapten diphenylcyclopropenone (DPC). These receptors were taken from a man younger than 35 with alopecia areata. Some clones in this sample may be carry-over from other donors' samples.

This clonotype was observed a handful of times. This chain joins TRBV4-2 and TRBJ2-5; the D gene is possibly TRBD2 (6 bases). The CDR3 sequence is 17 residues long. Trimming left V 5 bases short and J 4 bases short, with 23 bases between. Germline lookup yields CDR1 LGHNA and CDR2 YNFKEQ. The CDR3 region is CASSTGGGAWRGETQYF. The CDR3 DNA is TGTGCCAGCAGCACCGGGGGAGGAGCTTGGAGAGGAGAGACCCAGTACTTC.

There are a few counts of this clonotype. The chain recombines TRBV13 with TRBJ1-6, with 7 bases matching TRBD1. The germline CDR1 and CDR2 sequences are PRHDT and FYEKMQ (reference sequence). Trimming at V came to 2 bases and at J to 9 bases, leaving 10 bases not matched to a gene. This CDR3 has 16 amino acids. CDR3 sequence reads: CASSLNFAGGRSPLHF. The CDR3 DNA follows: TGTGCCAGCAGCTTAAACTTCGCAGGGGGTCGTTCACCCCTCCACTTT.

This clonotype showed up just a few times. This sequence joins TRBV27 and TRBJ2-5, with D perhaps TRBD1 (5 bases). This CDR3 region has 14 residues. V lost 3 bases and J 5 bases, leaving 13 bases between the germline ends. Per germline, CDR1 MNHEY and CDR2 SMNVEV (reference sequence). In nucleotides, the CDR3 is TGTGCCAGCAGTTTTCAGGGTATGGAGGAGACCCAGTACTTC. Its translation is CASSFQGMEETQYF.

The rearrangement joins TRBV19 to TRBJ2-2; the D is unclear. The CDR3 runs to 15 residues. V was pared by 5 bases and J by 1 base, with 11 bases between. CDR1 and CDR2 from the germline V gene are LNHDA and SQIVND (reference sequence). CDR3 amino acids: CASSRSGLNTGELFF. The CDR3, as DNA: TGTGCCAGTAGTCGATCCGGATTGAACACCGGGGAGCTGTTTTTT.

This clonotype has ten or more counts. The chain carries TRBV21-1 and TRBJ2-1. TRBV21-1 is described as a pseudogene. The CDR3 runs to 15 residues. CDR3: CASSLPGNSYNEQFF. The CDR3 DNA sequence: TGTGCCAGCAGCCTGCCCGGGAACTCCTACAATGAGCAGTTCTTC.

DNA of the CDR3: TGCGCCAGCAGCTTGTCAGCGGGGGGGCCTTACGAGCAGTACTTC. It specifies CASSLSAGGPYEQYF. This sequence joins TRBV5-1 and TRBJ2-7, with 10 nucleotides matching TRBD2. V dropped 1 base and J dropped 4; count of bases not matched to a gene: 5. This CDR3 comprises 15 residues. The germline gives CDR1 SGHRS, CDR2 YFSETQ.

This clonotype was recorded many times. CDR3 region: CASIYSGVSTDTQYF. The DNA of the CDR3 is TGTGCCAGCATCTATAGCGGGGTGAGCACAGATACGCAGTATTTT. The chain uses TRBV28 and TRBJ2-3; TRBD2 matches at 8 bases. Germline CDR1 is MDHEN and CDR2 is SYDVKM. The trim removed 7 bases at V and 0 bases at J, leaving 6 bases unmatched. The CDR3 consists of 15 residues. Looking up the rest from reference TRBV28 and TRBJ2-3 gives the full variable domain: DVKVTQSSRYLVKRTGEKVFLECVQDMDHENMFWYRQDPGLGLRLIYFSYDVKMKEKGDIPEGYSVSREKKERFSLILESASTNQTSMYLCASIYSGVSTDTQYFGPGTRLTVL.

This clonotype has at least ten counts. CDR3 sequence reads: CASSPGDTEAFF. As DNA, the CDR3 is TGTGCCAGCAGCCCCGGGGACACTGAAGCTTTCTTT. The rearrangement links TRBV11-3 to TRBJ1-1, with unresolved D. The CDR3 runs 12 residues. CDR1 is SGHNT, CDR2 YENEEA, per germline. With 5 bases removed from V and 3 bases from J, the gap between germline ends came to 7 bases.

The genes are TRBV18 and TRBJ1-3; no clear D gene. Germline V CDR1 and CDR2: KGHSH, LQKENI. CDR3 length: 14 amino acids. Trimming stripped 3 bases from V and 4 bases from J, with 10 bases between. The CDR3 loop reads CASSPLDLGNTIYF. The CDR3 DNA sequence: TGTGCCAGCTCACCCCTGGACCTCGGAAACACCATATATTTT. The variable domain in full, with the rest retrieved from reference TRBV18 and TRBJ1-3, is NAGVMQNPRHLVRRRGQEARLRCSPMKGHSHVYWYRQLPEEGLKFMVYLQKENIIDESGMPKERFSAEFPKEGPSILRIQQVVRGDSAAYFCASSPLDLGNTIYFGEGSWLTVV.

The chain recombines TRBV28 with TRBJ2-3, with D tentatively TRBD1 (6 bases). From germline, CDR1 is MDHEN and CDR2 SYDVKM. The CDR3 extends over 15 amino acids. V was pared by 7 bases and J by 0 bases, with 14 bases between. The CDR3 protein is CASTVQGISTDTQYF. CDR3 nucleotide sequence: TGTGCCAGCACGGTCCAGGGGATTAGCACAGATACGCAGTATTTT.

The CDR3 reads CASRRGEVTETQYF. CDR3 nucleotide sequence: TGTGCCAGCAGGAGGGGGGAGGTAACGGAGACCCAGTACTTC. The chain recombines TRBV2 with TRBJ2-5; D may match TRBD1 or TRBD2 (6 bases each). CDR3 length: 14 residues. Trimming took 6 bases from V and 5 from J, leaving 16 bases between them. The germline CDR1 and CDR2 sequences are SNHLY and FYNNEI.

The V and J genes are TRBV7-3 and TRBJ1-2; D remains unclear. This CDR3 has 13 residues. In germline, CDR1 is SGHTA, CDR2 FQGTGA. Trimming left V 2 bases short and J 4 bases short, with 8 bases between. The chain's CDR3 is CASSLSNSYGYTF. DNA for the CDR3: TGTGCCAGCAGCTTATCCAACAGCTATGGCTACACCTTC. The full variable domain, its missing parts supplied by reference TRBV7-3 and TRBJ1-2, is GAGVSQTPSNKVTEKGKYVELRCDPISGHTALYWYRQSLGQGPEFLIYFQGTGAADDSGLPNDRFFAVRPEGSVSTLKIQRTERGDSAVYLCASSLSNSYGYTFGSGTRLTVV.

The CDR3: CASSLRAGGGIYTQYF. CDR3 in DNA: TGTGCCAGCAGTTTAAGAGCAGGCGGGGGGATATATACGCAGTATTTT. The chain uses TRBV7-2 and TRBJ2-3; 8 bases line up with TRBD2. This CDR3 region has 16 residues. Looked up from germline, CDR1 is SGHTA and CDR2 is FQGNSA. V dropped 6 bases and J dropped 7; count of bases not matched to a gene: 15.

This clonotype has a handful of counts. The gene calls are TRBV19 and TRBJ2-1; D gene ambiguous. CDR1 is LNHDA, CDR2 SQIVND, per germline (reference sequence). V lost 3 bases to trimming and J lost 0 bases, with 9 bases between them. CDR3 length: 15 amino acids. The CDR3 is CASSISWSSYNEQFF. The CDR3 DNA reads TGTGCCAGTAGTATTTCCTGGAGCTCCTACAATGAGCAGTTCTTC. Supplemented by reference TRBV19 and TRBJ2-1, the full variable domain reads DGGITQSPKYLFRKEGQNVTLSCEQNLNHDAMYWYRQDPGQGLRLIYYSQIVNDFQKGDIAEGYSVSREKKESFPLTVTSAQKNPTAFYLCASSISWSSYNEQFFGPGTRLTVL.

This clonotype occurred many times. The chain carries TRBV6-6 and TRBJ1-4; D gene unclear. CDR1 and CDR2 (germline): MNHNY, SVGAGI (reference sequence). CDR3 length: 15 amino acids. Trimming took 0 bases from V and 4 from J, leaving 9 bases between them. CDR3 bases: TGTGCCAGCAGTTACTCGGGCGGAGTTAATGAAAAACTGTTTTTT. This sequence encodes CASSYSGGVNEKLFF.

The chain combines TRBV7-3 with TRBJ2-2, with 8 bases fitting TRBD2. CDR1 SGHTA and CDR2 FQGTGA come from the germline V gene. The CDR3 runs to 15 residues. V trimming: 5 bases; J trimming: 4 bases; junction bases outside the gene matches: 6. In DNA, the CDR3 is TGTGCCAGCAGCCCCCACGGGGGGGGCACCGGGGAGCTGTTTTTT. Its translation: CASSPHGGGTGELFF.

This clonotype has a handful of counts. The rearrangement joins TRBV10-3 to TRBJ2-7; D is ambiguous. This CDR3 has 16 amino acids. The ends were cut back, 2 bases at V and 2 bases at J, with 16 bases in the middle. The germline V gene has CDR1 ENHRY and CDR2 SYGVKD. The CDR3 DNA sequence: TGTGCCATCAGTGAGAATGCTAAACTTAACCCCTACGAGCAGTACGTC. This gives the protein CAISENAKLNPYEQYV.

The chain recombines TRBV12-2 with TRBJ1-1; TRBD1 was called by the table and not checked on the DNA. TRBV12-2 is an annotated pseudogene. The CDR3 covers 16 residues. The CDR3 region has the DNA TGTGCAAGTCGCTTATATAGGGGCAGAGGAAACACTGAAGCTTTCTTT. Translated: CASRLYRGRGNTEAFF.

This chain uses TRBV7-9 with TRBJ2-5; the D gene is possibly TRBD1 (5 bases). V lost 5 bases and J 7 bases, leaving 8 bases between the germline ends. Germline V lookup: CDR1 SEHNR, CDR2 FQNEAQ (reference sequence). The length of the CDR3 is 11 residues. CDR3 DNA: TGTGCCAGCAGCACAGGCCTGACCCAGTACTTC. Translating gives CASSTGLTQYF.

This sequence joins TRBV29-1 and TRBJ2-1; D might be TRBD2 (5 bases). V was cut by 6 bases and J by 0 bases, with 9 bases left in between. Germline V gene sequence: CDR1 SQVTM, CDR2 ANQGSEA. CDR3 length: 13 residues. CDR3 nucleotide sequence: TGCAGCGTCCCCCGGGGCTCCTACAATGAGCAGTTCTTC. Protein sequence: CSVPRGSYNEQFF.